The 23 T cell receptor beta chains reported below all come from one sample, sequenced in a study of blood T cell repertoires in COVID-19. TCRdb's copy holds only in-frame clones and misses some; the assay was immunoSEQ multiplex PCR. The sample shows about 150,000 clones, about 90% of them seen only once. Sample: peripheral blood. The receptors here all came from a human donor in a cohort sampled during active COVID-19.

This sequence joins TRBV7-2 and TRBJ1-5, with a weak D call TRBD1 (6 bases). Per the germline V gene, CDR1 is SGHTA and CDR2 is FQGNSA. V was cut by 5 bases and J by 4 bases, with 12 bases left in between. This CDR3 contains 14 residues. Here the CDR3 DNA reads TGTGCCAGCAGCCGTCAAAGGGGGAATCAGCCCCAGCATTTT. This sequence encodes CASSRQRGNQPQHF. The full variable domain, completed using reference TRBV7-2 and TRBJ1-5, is GAGVSQSPSNKVTEKGKDVELRCDPISGHTALYWYRQSLGQGLEFLIYFQGNSAPDKSGLPSDRFSAERTGGSVSTLTIQRTQQEDSAVYLCASSRQRGNQPQHFGDGTRLSIL.

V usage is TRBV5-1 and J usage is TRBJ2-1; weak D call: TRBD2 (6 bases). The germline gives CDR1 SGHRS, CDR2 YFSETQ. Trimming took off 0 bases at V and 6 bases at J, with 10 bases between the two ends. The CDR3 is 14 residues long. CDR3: CASSLEMGGNEQFF. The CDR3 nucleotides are TGCGCCAGCAGCTTGGAGATGGGGGGCAATGAGCAGTTCTTC. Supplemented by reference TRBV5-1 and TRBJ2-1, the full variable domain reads KAGVTQTPRYLIKTRGQQVTLSCSPISGHRSVSWYQQTPGQGLQFLFEYFSETQRNKGNFPGRFSGRQFSNSRSEMNVSTLELGDSALYLCASSLEMGGNEQFFGPGTRLTVL.

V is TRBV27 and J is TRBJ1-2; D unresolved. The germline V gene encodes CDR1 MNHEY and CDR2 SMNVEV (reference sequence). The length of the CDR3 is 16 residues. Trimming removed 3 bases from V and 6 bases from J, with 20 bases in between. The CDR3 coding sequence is TGTGCCAGCAGTTTGTCACCACGTGAGGCGTTGGATGGCTACACCTTC. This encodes CASSLSPREALDGYTF.

The CDR3 nucleotides are TGTGCCAGCAGCCTAACGTCCAGGGGGCCCACAGATACGCAGTATTTT. Translation gives CASSLTSRGPTDTQYF. The chain couples TRBV7-9 to TRBJ2-3, with TRBD1 matching over 8 bases. Germline trimming cut 5 bases from V and 2 bases from J; bases unmatched to any gene: 9. Germline lookup yields CDR1 SEHNR and CDR2 FQNEAQ (reference sequence). The CDR3 consists of 16 residues.

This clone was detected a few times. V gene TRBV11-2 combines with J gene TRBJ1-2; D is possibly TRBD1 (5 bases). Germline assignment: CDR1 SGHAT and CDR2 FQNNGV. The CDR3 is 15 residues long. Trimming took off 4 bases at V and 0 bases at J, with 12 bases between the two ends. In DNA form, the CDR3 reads TGTGCCAGCAGCTCTCTGGGGGGTGCTAACTATGGCTACACCTTC. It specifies CASSSLGGANYGYTF.

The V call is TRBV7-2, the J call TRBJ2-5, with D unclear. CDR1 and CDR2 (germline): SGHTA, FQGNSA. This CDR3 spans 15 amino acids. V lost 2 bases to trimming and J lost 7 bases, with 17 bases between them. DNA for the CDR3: TGTGCCAGCAGCTTATCGAGTTCAAGAGAAGCGACCCAGTACTTC. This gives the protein CASSLSSSREATQYF.

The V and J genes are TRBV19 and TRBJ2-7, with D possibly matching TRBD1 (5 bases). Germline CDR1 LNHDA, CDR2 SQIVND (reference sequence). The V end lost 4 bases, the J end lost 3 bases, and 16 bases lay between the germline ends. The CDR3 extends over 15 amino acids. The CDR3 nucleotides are TGTGCCAGTAGTACTACAGACAGCTCTATCTACGAGCAGTACTTC. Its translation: CASSTTDSSIYEQYF.

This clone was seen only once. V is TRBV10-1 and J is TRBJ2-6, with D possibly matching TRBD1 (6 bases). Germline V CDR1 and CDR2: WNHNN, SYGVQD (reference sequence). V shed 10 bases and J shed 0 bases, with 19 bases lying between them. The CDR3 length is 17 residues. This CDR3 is CAITNPGHFSGANVLTF. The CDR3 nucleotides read TGCGCCATTACAAACCCGGGACATTTCTCTGGGGCCAACGTCCTGACTTTC.

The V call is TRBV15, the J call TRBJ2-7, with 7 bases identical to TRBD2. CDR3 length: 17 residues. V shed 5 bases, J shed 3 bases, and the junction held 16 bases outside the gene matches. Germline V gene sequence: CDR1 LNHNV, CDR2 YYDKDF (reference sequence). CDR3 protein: CATSRILRGGRSYEQYF. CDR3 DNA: TGTGCCACCAGCCGAATCTTACGGGGCGGGAGAAGCTACGAGCAGTACTTC.

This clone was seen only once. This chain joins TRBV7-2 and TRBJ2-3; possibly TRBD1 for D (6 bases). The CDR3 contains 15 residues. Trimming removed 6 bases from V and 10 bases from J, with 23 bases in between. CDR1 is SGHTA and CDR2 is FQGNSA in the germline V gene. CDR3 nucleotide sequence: TGTGCCAGCAGTTCCCAGGGGCCCACGAGGGGTGCGCAGTATTTT. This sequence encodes CASSSQGPTRGAQYF.

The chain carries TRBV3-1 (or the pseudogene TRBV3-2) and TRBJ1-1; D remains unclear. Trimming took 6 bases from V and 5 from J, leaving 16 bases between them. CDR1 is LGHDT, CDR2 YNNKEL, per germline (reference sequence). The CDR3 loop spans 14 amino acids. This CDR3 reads CASSLRTRGTEAFF. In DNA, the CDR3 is TGTGCCAGCAGTCTTCGGACCAGAGGGACTGAAGCTTTCTTT.

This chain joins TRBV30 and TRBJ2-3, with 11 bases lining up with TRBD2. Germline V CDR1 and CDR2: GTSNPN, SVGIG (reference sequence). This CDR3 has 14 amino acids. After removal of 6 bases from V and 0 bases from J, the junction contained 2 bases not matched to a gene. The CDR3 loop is CACTSGGSTDTQYF. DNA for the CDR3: TGTGCCTGCACTAGCGGGGGAAGCACAGATACGCAGTATTTT.

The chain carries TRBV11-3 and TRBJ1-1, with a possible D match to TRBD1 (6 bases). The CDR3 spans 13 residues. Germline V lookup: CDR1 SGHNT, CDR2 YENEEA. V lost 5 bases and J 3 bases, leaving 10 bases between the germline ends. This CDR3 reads CASSISGDTEAFF. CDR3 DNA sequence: TGTGCCAGCAGCATTTCAGGGGACACTGAAGCTTTCTTT.

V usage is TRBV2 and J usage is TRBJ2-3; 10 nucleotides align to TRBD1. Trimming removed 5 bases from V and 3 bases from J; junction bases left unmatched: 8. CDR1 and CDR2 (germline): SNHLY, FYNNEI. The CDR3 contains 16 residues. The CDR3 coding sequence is TGTGCCAGCAGTAAACGACAGGGGGCATCGACAGATACGCAGTATTTT. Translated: CASSKRQGASTDTQYF.

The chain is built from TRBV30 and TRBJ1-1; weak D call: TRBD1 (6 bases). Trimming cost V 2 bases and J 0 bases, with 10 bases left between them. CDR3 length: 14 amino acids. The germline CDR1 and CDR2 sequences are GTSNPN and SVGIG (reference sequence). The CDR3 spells CAWSRDIMNTEAFF. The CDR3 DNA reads TGTGCCTGGAGTCGGGACATCATGAACACTGAAGCTTTCTTT.

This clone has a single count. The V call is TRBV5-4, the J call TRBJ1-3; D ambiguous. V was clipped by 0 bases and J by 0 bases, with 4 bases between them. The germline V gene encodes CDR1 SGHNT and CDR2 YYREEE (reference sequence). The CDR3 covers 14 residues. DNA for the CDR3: TGTGCCAGCAGCTTGGGTATCTCTGGAAACACCATATATTTT. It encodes CASSLGISGNTIYF.

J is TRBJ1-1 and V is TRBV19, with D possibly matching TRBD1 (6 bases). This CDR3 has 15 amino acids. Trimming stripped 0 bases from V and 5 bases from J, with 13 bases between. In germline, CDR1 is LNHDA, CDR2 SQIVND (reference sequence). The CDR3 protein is CASSIDWTARTEAFF. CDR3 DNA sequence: TGTGCCAGTAGTATAGATTGGACAGCCAGGACTGAAGCTTTCTTT.

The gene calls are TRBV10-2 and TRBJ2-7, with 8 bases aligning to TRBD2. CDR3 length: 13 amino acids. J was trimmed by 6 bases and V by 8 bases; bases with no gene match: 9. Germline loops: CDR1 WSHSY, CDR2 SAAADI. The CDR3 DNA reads TGCGCCAGCCTCTTTGAGCGGGGGCTCGAGCAGTACTTC. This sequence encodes CASLFERGLEQYF.

In DNA, the CDR3 is TGTGCCAGCAGTTACGGGCAGGACTATGGCTACACCTTC. It encodes CASSYGQDYGYTF. The V gene is TRBV6-5, the J gene TRBJ1-2; D is unclear. CDR3 length: 13 residues. Germline V gene data show CDR1 as MNHEY and CDR2 as SVGAGI. Deletions cut 2 bases from V and 3 bases from J, with 7 bases between.

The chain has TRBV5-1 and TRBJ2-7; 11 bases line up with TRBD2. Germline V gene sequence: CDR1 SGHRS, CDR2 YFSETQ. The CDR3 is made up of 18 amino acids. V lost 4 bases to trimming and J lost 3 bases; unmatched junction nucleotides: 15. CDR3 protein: CASSPRVVASGGYYEQYF. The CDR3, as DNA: TGCGCCAGCAGCCCCAGGGTGGTGGCTAGCGGGGGGTACTACGAGCAGTACTTC.

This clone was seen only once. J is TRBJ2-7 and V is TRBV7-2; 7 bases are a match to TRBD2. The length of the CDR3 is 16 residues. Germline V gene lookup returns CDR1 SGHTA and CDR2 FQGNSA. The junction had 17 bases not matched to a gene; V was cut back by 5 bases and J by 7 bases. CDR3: CASSEHPGLVPPEQYF. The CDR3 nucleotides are TGTGCCAGCAGCGAACATCCCGGACTAGTACCTCCGGAGCAGTACTTC. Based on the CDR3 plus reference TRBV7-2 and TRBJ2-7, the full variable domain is GAGVSQSPSNKVTEKGKDVELRCDPISGHTALYWYRQSLGQGLEFLIYFQGNSAPDKSGLPSDRFSAERTGGSVSTLTIQRTQQEDSAVYLCASSEHPGLVPPEQYFGPGTRLTVT.

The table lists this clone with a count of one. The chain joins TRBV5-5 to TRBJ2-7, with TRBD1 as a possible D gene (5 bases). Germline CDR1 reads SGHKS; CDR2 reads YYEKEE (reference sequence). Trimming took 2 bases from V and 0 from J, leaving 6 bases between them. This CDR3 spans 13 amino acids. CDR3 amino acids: CASSFGHSYEQYF. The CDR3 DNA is TGTGCCAGCAGCTTCGGACACTCCTACGAGCAGTACTTC.

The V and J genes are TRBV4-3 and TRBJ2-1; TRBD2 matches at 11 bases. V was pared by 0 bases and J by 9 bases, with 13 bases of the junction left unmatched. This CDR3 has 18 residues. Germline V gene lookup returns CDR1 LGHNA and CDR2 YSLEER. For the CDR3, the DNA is TGCGCCAGCAGCCAAGATACGAATGGGCTAGCGGGGGGTGGTGAGCAGTTCTTC. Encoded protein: CASSQDTNGLAGGGEQFF.